This entry features one T cell receptor (beta chain) sequence. Its target is unknown. The study ran its PCR with 60 Vbeta and 13 Jbeta primers. The table came from immunoSEQ multiplex PCR; TCRdb's copy has only in-frame clones and leaves some out. The data show about 180,000 clones, over 75% seen once. These data originate in a study of cytomegalovirus exposure and HLA in healthy donors. Findings and caveats of the study: Later on, a genetic analysis was performed. It linked a missense variant in DCLRE1C with V- and J-gene trimming of TCR beta.

CDR1 and CDR2 from the germline V gene are MDHEN and SYDVKM. Trimming stripped 7 bases from V and 2 bases from J, with 17 bases between. This CDR3 is 16 amino acids long. The receptor comes from a woman aged 45-65 years in good health and CMV-seronegative. The chain carries TRBV28 and TRBJ2-2; TRBD1 is a possible D gene (5 bases). Sequencing was carried out using PBMCs. The CDR3 region is CASTFVRAANTGELFF. As DNA, the CDR3 is TGTGCCAGCACCTTTGTCAGGGCGGCCAACACCGGGGAGCTGTTTTTT.